Following are 20 T cell receptor beta chains from one sample sequenced in a study of blood T cell repertoires in COVID-19. TCRdb keeps only in-frame clones here, not all; method: immunoSEQ multiplex PCR. Found here are 200,000 to 250,000 clones, over 70% of them singletons; the top ten hold 7.2%. Sample: peripheral blood. These receptors were taken from a woman in her 70s with acute or convalescent COVID-19.

CDR3 sequence: CASSEQGRSPLHF. CDR3 DNA: TGTGCCAGCAGTGAGCAGGGTAGATCACCCCTCCACTTT. The chain links TRBV6-1 to TRBJ1-6; maybe TRBD1 (5 bases). The germline V gene encodes CDR1 MNHNS and CDR2 SASEGT. CDR3 length: 13 amino acids. V lost 3 bases and J lost 10, with 10 bases in between.

CDR3 protein: CASRPLSGWNYGYTF. Here the CDR3 DNA reads TGTGCCAGCAGACCCCTATCGGGTTGGAACTATGGCTACACCTTC. This chain links TRBV27 with TRBJ1-2; the D is unclear. Trimming cost V 6 bases and J 2 bases, with 16 bases left between them. The CDR3 extends over 15 amino acids. Germline V gene data show CDR1 as MNHEY and CDR2 as SMNVEV (reference sequence).

The chain combines TRBV6-5 with TRBJ2-7; TRBD1 aligns across 10 bases. In germline, CDR1 is MNHEY, CDR2 SVGAGI. The CDR3 totals 15 residues. J was trimmed by 4 bases and V by 2 bases; bases with no gene match: 5. DNA of the CDR3: TGTGCCAGCAGTTACCGGGACAGGGGTCTGTACGAGCAGTACGTC. It is translated as CASSYRDRGLYEQYV.

This chain joins TRBV5-1 and TRBJ1-2; D not resolved. With 0 bases removed from V and 7 bases from J, the gap between germline ends came to 13 bases. CDR1 is SGHRS, CDR2 YFSETQ, per germline. This CDR3 has 14 amino acids. The CDR3 bases are TGCGCCAGCAGCTTGGAAGCGTCGTCTGGTGGCTACACCTTC. Translated: CASSLEASSGGYTF.

The chain employs TRBV7-9 and TRBJ2-5, with D perhaps TRBD1 (6 bases). Germline CDR1 reads SEHNR; CDR2 reads FQNEAQ (reference sequence). V dropped 4 bases and J dropped 5 bases, with 14 bases sitting between them. CDR3 length: 14 residues. The chain's CDR3 is CASSSVGGEETQYF. For the CDR3, the DNA is TGTGCCAGCAGCTCAGTAGGGGGTGAGGAGACCCAGTACTTC.

This chain joins TRBV10-1 and TRBJ2-7; 12 bases map to TRBD2. Germline trimming cut 0 bases from V and 3 bases from J; bases unmatched to any gene: 9. The CDR3 length is 18 residues. CDR1 and CDR2 (germline): WNHNN, SYGVQD (reference sequence). CDR3 bases: TGCGCCAGCAGTGAGTCGTTCCCGACTAGCGGGGGAAACTACGAGCAGTACGTC. This sequence encodes CASSESFPTSGGNYEQYV.

The chain recombines TRBV5-1 with TRBJ2-3; 7 nucleotides line up with TRBD1. The CDR3 is 16 residues long. Germline V lookup: CDR1 SGHRS, CDR2 YFSETQ. V dropped 5 bases and J dropped 2; count of bases not matched to a gene: 11. The CDR3 here is CASSSFGQADTDTQYF. The CDR3, as DNA: TGCGCCAGCAGTTCGTTTGGACAGGCCGACACAGATACGCAGTATTTT.

The rearrangement links TRBV5-8 to TRBJ2-5, with D tentatively TRBD2 (6 bases). Trimming took off 0 bases at V and 5 bases at J, with 17 bases between the two ends. Germline V lookup: CDR1 SGHTS, CDR2 YDEGEE. The CDR3 is 16 residues long. DNA of the CDR3: TGTGCCAGCAGCTTGGCCCCGGGACTGGGGAGGGAGACCCAGTACTTC. Its translation is CASSLAPGLGRETQYF.

The table lists this clone with a few counts. This chain links TRBV9 with TRBJ1-1, with TRBD1 identical over 8 bases. Germline assignment: CDR1 SGDLS and CDR2 YYNGEE. The CDR3 is made up of 13 amino acids. The V gene end was trimmed by 5 bases and the J gene end by 7 bases; junction bases not matched to a gene: 7. CDR3 DNA sequence: TGTGCCAGCAGTGGACAGGGTCAACTTGAAGCTTTCTTT. Amino acids: CASSGQGQLEAFF.

For this clone: The conserved phenylalanine or tryptophan is not found at the CDR3 terminus, so this likely reflects a read error. The DNA is left out, because the CDR3 cannot be placed on it with certainty; the CDR3 is given as TCRdb lists it. The chain carries TRBV7-9 and TRBJ1-2; TRBD1, as called in the table, went unchecked against the DNA. The CDR3 region is 12 residues in length, termini included. Germline CDR1 is SEHNR and CDR2 is FQNEAQ (reference sequence). Here the CDR3 reads CASSRTPETATL.

This chain joins TRBV18 and TRBJ2-7; D not resolved. CDR1 is KGHSH and CDR2 is LQKENI in the germline V gene. Deletions cut 3 bases from V and 5 bases from J, with 8 bases between. The CDR3 totals 12 residues. The CDR3 nucleotides are TGTGCCAGCTCACCGGCCGAGGACGAGCAGTACTTC. Amino acid sequence: CASSPAEDEQYF.

This clone was recorded only once. In nucleotides, the CDR3 is TGTGCCACCAGCAGAGTAACTTACAACTATGGCTACACCTTC. Translation gives CATSRVTYNYGYTF. J is TRBJ1-2 and V is TRBV15, with D uncertain. The germline V gene encodes CDR1 LNHNV and CDR2 YYDKDF (reference sequence). The CDR3 is 14 residues long. Trimming removed 1 base at V and 2 bases at J, with 8 bases between.

V is TRBV10-3 and J is TRBJ2-5; a weak D match, TRBD2 (6 bases). Germline V gene data show CDR1 as ENHRY and CDR2 as SYGVKD. Trimming took 4 bases from V and 5 from J, leaving 14 bases between them. CDR3 length equals 14 residues. DNA of the CDR3: TGTGCCATCAGTGGCTCTAGGGGAGGTGAGACCCAGTACTTC. This codes for CAISGSRGGETQYF.

The chain carries TRBV21-1 and TRBJ1-6; TRBD1 was called by the table and not checked on the DNA. TRBV21-1 is designated a pseudogene. The CDR3 is 13 amino acids. CDR3 bases: TGTGCCAGCCGGGACAGGATCGTATCACCCCTCCACTTT. This translates into CASRDRIVSPLHF.

This clone was picked up one time. The rearrangement uses TRBV24-1 and TRBJ2-1; TRBD1 is a possible D gene (5 bases). V was pared by 1 base and J by 8 bases, with 11 bases between. Germline V gene data show CDR1 as KGHDR and CDR2 as SFDVKD. This CDR3 region has 14 residues. The CDR3 DNA reads as TGTGCCACCAGTGATTTTGGGCAGGGTGATGAGCAGTTCTTC. Residues: CATSDFGQGDEQFF.

The chain recombines TRBV5-1 with TRBJ1-1; 8 bases map to TRBD1. Trimming removed 4 bases from V and 6 bases from J; junction bases left unmatched: 5. The length of the CDR3 is 13 residues. The germline gives CDR1 SGHRS, CDR2 YFSETQ. This CDR3 is CASSIQGGAEAFF. The CDR3 nucleotides read TGCGCCAGCAGCATACAGGGGGGCGCTGAAGCTTTCTTT.

V gene TRBV15 combines with J gene TRBJ1-5, with D hard to call. The germline V gene encodes CDR1 LNHNV and CDR2 YYDKDF (reference sequence). V was shortened by 1 base and J by 3 bases, with 7 bases between the two germline ends. CDR3 length: 14 residues. The CDR3 sequence is CATSRAGINQPQHF. The CDR3, as DNA: TGTGCCACCAGCAGAGCAGGAATCAATCAGCCCCAGCATTTT.

This rearrangement joins TRBV5-1 to TRBJ2-7, with D perhaps TRBD2 (6 bases). CDR1 and CDR2 (germline): SGHRS, YFSETQ. V was pared by 5 bases and J by 5 bases, with 17 bases between. There are 14 residues in the CDR3. This CDR3 is CASRRGSPPHEQYF. The CDR3 nucleotides read TGCGCCAGCAGGCGGGGATCCCCTCCCCACGAGCAGTACTTC.

The CDR3 DNA follows: TGCGCCAGCAGCCAAGATTTTTTGGCCAGCGGAGGGGCGGCCCAGTACTTC. Its protein product is CASSQDFLASGGAAQYF. J is TRBJ2-5 and V is TRBV4-3; a weak D match, TRBD2 (6 bases). V lost 0 bases to trimming and J lost 9 bases, with 23 bases between them. The germline CDR1 and CDR2 sequences are LGHNA and YSLEER. This CDR3 has 17 residues.

The chain carries TRBV10-3 and TRBJ2-5; 8 bases align to TRBD1. V was pared by 5 bases and J by 5 bases, with 10 bases of the junction left unmatched. The CDR3 spans 15 residues. Germline CDR1 reads ENHRY; CDR2 reads SYGVKD. CDR3 amino acids: CAISTDRGGGETQYF. The CDR3 region has the DNA TGTGCCATCAGTACTGACAGGGGTGGTGGGGAGACCCAGTACTTC.